This paragraph reports one T cell receptor (beta chain). This sample is drawn from a study of T cell responses to AZD1222 COVID-19 vaccine. Clones were sequenced by immunoSEQ multiplex PCR, and TCRdb holds only the in-frame ones, with some missing. The data contain approximately 190,000 clones, approximately 94% of them singletons. The CDR3 runs 15 residues. Germline V gene lookup returns CDR1 SNHLY and CDR2 FYNNEI. V was pared by 8 bases and J by 9 bases, with 25 bases between. The receptor was isolated from an adult in good health. Sequenced here: peripheral blood, sampled on day 0 of AZD1222 vaccination. This chain joins TRBV2 and TRBJ1-1; D remains unclear. CDR3 protein: CASARTLFRESQAFF. For the CDR3, the DNA is TGTGCCAGCGCCCGGACTCTCTTTCGTGAGAGCCAAGCTTTCTTT.